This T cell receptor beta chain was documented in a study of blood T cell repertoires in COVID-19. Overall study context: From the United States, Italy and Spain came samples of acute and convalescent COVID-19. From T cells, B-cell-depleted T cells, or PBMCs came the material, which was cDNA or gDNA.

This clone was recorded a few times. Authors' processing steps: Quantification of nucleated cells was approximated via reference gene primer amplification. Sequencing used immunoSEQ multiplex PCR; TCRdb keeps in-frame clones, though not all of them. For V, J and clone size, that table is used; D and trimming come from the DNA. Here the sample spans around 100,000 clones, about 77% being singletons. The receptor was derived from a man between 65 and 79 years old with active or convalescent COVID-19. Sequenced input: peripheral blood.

Here the CDR3 reads CASSLDSREAFF. The CDR3 DNA sequence: TGTGCCAGCAGCCTGGACAGCCGAGAAGCTTTCTTT. This sequence joins TRBV7-2 and TRBJ1-1; D is perhaps TRBD1 (6 bases). Trimming removed 5 bases at V and 8 bases at J, with 12 bases between. The germline V gene has CDR1 SGHTA and CDR2 FQGNSA. CDR3 length: 12 amino acids.